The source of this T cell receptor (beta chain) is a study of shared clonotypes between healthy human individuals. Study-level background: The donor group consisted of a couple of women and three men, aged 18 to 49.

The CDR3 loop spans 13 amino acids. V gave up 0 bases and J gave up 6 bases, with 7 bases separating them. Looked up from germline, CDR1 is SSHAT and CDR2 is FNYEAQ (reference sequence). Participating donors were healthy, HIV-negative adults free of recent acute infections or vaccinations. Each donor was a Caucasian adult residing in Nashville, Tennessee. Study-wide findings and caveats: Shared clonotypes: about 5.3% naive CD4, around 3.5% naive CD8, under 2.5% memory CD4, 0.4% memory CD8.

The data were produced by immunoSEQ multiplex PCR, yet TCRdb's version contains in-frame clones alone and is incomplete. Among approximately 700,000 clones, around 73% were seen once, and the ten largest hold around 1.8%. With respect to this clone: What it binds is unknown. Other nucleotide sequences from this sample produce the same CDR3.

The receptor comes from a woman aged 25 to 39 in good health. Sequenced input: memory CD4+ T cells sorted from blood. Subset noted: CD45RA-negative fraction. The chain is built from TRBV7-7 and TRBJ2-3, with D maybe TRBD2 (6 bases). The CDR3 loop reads CASSLAEGDTQYF. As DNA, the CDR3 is TGTGCCAGCAGCTTAGCGGAGGGGGATACGCAGTATTTT.